Listed below are T cell receptor beta chains from one sample, sequenced in a study. TCRdb re-derived calls from the 5' RACE reads in MiXCR, one entry per CDR3 protein. The data show approximately 40,000 distinct CDR3 sequences, about 19% seen once. Sequencing used naive CD4+ T cells sorted from a lymph node. Every receptor here comes from a female donor with breast cancer. Both conserved end residues are part of each CDR3. Fields, in order: clone size, J gene, V gene, D gene, CDR3 protein, CDR3 DNA. The D gene is left open where the match is weak. Some rows mark clone size as missing; the rest say once, few, many or name a class of expanded clone.

size: once; J: TRBJ2-2; V: TRBV11-1; D: NA; CDR3: CASLPGGDAGELFF; DNA: TGTGCCAGCCTACCTGGGGGCGACGCCGGGGAGCTGTTTTTT
size: NA; J: TRBJ2-5; V: TRBV7-2; D: TRBD1; CDR3: CASSPSGQAVETQYF; DNA: TGTGCCAGCAGCCCCTCCGGACAGGCAGTCGAGACCCAGTACTTC
size: NA; J: TRBJ2-3; V: TRBV29-1; D: NA; CDR3: CSVASDSTDTQYF; DNA: TGCAGCGTTGCTAGTGACAGCACAGATACGCAGTATTTT
size: NA; J: TRBJ2-5; V: TRBV6-1; D: NA; CDR3: CASSTGEEETQYF; DNA: TGTGCCAGCAGTACAGGGGAGGAAGAGACCCAGTACTTC
size: NA; J: TRBJ2-3; V: TRBV7-2; D: NA; CDR3: CASSLPLGYSADTQYF; DNA: TGTGCCAGCAGCCTACCTTTAGGGTATAGTGCAGATACGCAGTATTTT
size: NA; J: TRBJ2-1; V: TRBV5-1; D: NA; CDR3: CASSLGARAAYNEQFF; DNA: TGCGCCAGCAGCTTGGGTGCCAGGGCAGCCTACAATGAGCAGTTCTTC
size: NA; J: TRBJ2-2; V: TRBV7-9; D: TRBD1; CDR3: CASSQSDRGGTGELFF; DNA: TGTGCCAGCAGCCAGTCCGACAGGGGCGGAACCGGGGAGCTGTTTTTT
size: NA; J: TRBJ2-7; V: TRBV20-1; D: NA; CDR3: CSARGGVRNEQYF; DNA: TGCAGTGCTAGAGGGGGGGTTCGAAACGAGCAGTACTTC
size: few; J: TRBJ2-5; V: TRBV7-9; D: TRBD1; CDR3: CASSPRQGETQYF; DNA: TGTGCCAGCAGCCCGCGACAGGGAGAGACCCAGTACTTC
size: few; J: TRBJ1-1; V: TRBV7-8; D: TRBD1; CDR3: CASSLSWDRRTEAFF; DNA: TGTGCCAGCAGCTTAAGTTGGGACAGGAGGACTGAAGCTTTCTTT
size: NA; J: TRBJ2-1; V: TRBV20-1; D: TRBD2; CDR3: CSAARTSGLNEQFF; DNA: TGCAGTGCAGCCAGGACTAGCGGACTAAATGAGCAGTTCTTC
size: few; J: TRBJ1-2; V: TRBV20-1; D: TRBD1; CDR3: CSANRGRRGYTF; DNA: TGCAGTGCGAACAGGGGCCGCCGGGGCTACACCTTC
size: few; J: TRBJ2-2; V: TRBV6-5; D: NA; CDR3: CASSYKPRGAGELFF; DNA: TGTGCCAGCAGTTACAAACCTAGAGGGGCCGGGGAGCTGTTTTTT
size: many; J: TRBJ2-3; V: TRBV4-1; D: NA; CDR3: CASSQNLRGGSTDTQYF; DNA: TGCGCCAGCAGCCAAAATTTGCGAGGGGGTAGCACAGATACGCAGTATTTT
size: few; J: TRBJ1-5; V: TRBV7-8; D: TRBD1; CDR3: CASSPSGGGRNQPQHF; DNA: TGTGCCAGCAGCCCATCCGGAGGGGGCCGGAATCAGCCCCAGCATTTT
size: few; J: TRBJ2-7; V: TRBV25-1; D: TRBD1; CDR3: CASSEVDREREQYF; DNA: TGTGCCAGCAGTGAAGTAGACAGGGAGAGGGAGCAGTACTTC
size: NA; J: TRBJ1-2; V: TRBV20-1; D: NA; CDR3: CSASQELGYGYTF; DNA: TGCAGTGCTAGTCAGGAGCTAGGCTATGGCTACACCTTC
size: NA; J: TRBJ1-5; V: TRBV5-6; D: NA; CDR3: CASSFWGQPQHF; DNA: TGTGCCAGCAGCTTTTGGGGTCAGCCCCAGCATTTT
size: many; J: TRBJ2-1; V: TRBV5-1; D: NA; CDR3: CASSQAGNEQFF; DNA: TGCGCCAGCAGCCAGGCGGGGAATGAGCAGTTCTTC
size: many; J: TRBJ2-5; V: TRBV4-1; D: NA; CDR3: CASSQDLGGMVETQYF; DNA: TGCGCCAGCAGCCAAGATTTGGGCGGGATGGTCGAGACCCAGTACTTC
size: many; J: TRBJ2-3; V: TRBV5-6; D: NA; CDR3: CASSSESSTDTQYF; DNA: TGTGCCAGCAGCTCCGAGTCCAGCACAGATACGCAGTATTTT
size: NA; J: TRBJ2-5; V: TRBV12-3/TRBV12-4; D: NA; CDR3: CASRFLADGQETQYF; DNA: TGTGCCAGCCGCTTCCTAGCCGACGGACAAGAGACCCAGTACTTC